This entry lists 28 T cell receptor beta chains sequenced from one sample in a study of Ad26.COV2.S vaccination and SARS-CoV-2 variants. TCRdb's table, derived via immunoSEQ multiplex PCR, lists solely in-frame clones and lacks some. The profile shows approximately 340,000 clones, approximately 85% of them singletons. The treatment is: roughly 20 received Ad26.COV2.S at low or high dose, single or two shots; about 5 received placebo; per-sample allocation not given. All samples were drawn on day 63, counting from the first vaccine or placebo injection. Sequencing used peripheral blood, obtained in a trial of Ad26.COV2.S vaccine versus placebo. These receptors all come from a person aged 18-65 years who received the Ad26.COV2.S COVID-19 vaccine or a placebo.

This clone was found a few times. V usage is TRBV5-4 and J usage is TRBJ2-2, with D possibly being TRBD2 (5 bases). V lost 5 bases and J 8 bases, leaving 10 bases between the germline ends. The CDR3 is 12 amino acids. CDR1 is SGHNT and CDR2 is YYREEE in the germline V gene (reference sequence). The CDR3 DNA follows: TGTGCCAGCAGATGGGAGTCTGGGGAGCTGTTTTTT. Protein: CASRWESGELFF.

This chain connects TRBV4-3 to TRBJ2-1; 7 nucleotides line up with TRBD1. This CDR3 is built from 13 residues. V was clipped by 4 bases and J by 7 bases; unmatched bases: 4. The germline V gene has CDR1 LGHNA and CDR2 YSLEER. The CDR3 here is CASSPQGWNEQFF. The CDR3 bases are TGCGCCAGCAGCCCACAGGGGTGGAATGAGCAGTTCTTC.

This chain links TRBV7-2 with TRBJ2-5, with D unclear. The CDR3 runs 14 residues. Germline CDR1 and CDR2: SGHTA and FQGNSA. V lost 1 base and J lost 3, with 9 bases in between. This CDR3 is CASSLGWTKETQYF. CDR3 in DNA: TGTGCCAGCAGCTTAGGTTGGACCAAAGAGACCCAGTACTTC.

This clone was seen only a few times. CDR3 protein: CASNLGGNVVNEQFF. The CDR3 coding sequence is TGCGCCAGCAACCTCGGGGGGAACGTTGTCAATGAGCAGTTCTTC. The chain links TRBV5-1 to TRBJ2-1; 7 positions agree with TRBD2. Trimming removed 6 bases from V and 6 bases from J; junction bases left unmatched: 12. CDR3 length: 15 amino acids. Per germline, CDR1 SGHRS and CDR2 YFSETQ.

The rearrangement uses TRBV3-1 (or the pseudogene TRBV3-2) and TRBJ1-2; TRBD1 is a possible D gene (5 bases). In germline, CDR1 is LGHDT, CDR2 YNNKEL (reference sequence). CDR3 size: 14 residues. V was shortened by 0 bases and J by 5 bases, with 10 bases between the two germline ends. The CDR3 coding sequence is TGTGCCAGCAGCCAAGATACGGGGCCTTATGGCTACACCTTC. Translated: CASSQDTGPYGYTF.

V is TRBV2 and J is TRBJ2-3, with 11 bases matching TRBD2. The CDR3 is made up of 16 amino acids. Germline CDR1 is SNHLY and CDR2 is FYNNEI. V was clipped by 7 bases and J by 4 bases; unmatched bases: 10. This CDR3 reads CASKGSGGALADTQYF. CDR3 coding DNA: TGTGCCAGCAAGGGTAGCGGGGGGGCGTTGGCAGATACGCAGTATTTT.

The chain's CDR3 is CASSWGLVLDEQYF. The CDR3 region has the DNA TGCGCCAGCAGCTGGGGCCTAGTTTTGGACGAGCAGTACTTC. The J gene is TRBJ2-7, the V gene TRBV5-1, with a weak D call TRBD1 (5 bases). V dropped 3 bases and J dropped 5 bases, with 15 bases sitting between them. The germline gives CDR1 SGHRS, CDR2 YFSETQ. The CDR3 runs 14 residues.

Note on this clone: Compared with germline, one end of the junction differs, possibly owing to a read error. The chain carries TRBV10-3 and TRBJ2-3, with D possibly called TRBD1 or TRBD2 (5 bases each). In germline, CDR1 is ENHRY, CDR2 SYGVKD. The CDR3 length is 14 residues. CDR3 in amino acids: CAISKVPGRRTENF. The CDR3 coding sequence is TGTGCCATCAGCAAGGTACCGGGACGGCGAACGGAGAATTTT.

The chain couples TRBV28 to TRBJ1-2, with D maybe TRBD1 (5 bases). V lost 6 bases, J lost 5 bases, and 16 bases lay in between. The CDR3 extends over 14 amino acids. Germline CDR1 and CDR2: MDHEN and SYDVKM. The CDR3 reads CASRPDREGYGYTF. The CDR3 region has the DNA TGTGCCAGCAGGCCTGACAGAGAGGGTTATGGCTACACCTTC.

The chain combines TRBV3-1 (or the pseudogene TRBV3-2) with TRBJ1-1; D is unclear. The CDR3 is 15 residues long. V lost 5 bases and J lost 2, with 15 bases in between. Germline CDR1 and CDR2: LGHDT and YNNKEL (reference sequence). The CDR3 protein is CASSTQPQVNTEAFF. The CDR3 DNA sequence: TGTGCCAGCAGCACGCAGCCTCAGGTAAACACTGAAGCTTTCTTT.

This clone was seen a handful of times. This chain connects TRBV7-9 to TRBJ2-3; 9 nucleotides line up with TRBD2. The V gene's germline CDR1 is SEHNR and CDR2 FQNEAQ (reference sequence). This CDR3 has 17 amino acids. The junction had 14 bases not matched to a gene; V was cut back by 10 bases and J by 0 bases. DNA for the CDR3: TGTGCCACCGCAATGTCTAGCGGGGCCGGTAGCACAGATACGCAGTATTTT. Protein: CATAMSSGAGSTDTQYF.

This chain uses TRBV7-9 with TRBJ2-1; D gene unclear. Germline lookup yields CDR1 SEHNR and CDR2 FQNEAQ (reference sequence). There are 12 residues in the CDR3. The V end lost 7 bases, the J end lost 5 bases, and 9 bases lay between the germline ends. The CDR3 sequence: CASNGQNNEQFF. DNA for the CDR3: TGTGCCAGCAATGGGCAAAACAATGAGCAGTTCTTC.

For the CDR3, the DNA is TGTGCCAGCAGTGGCGGGACAGCTAACTATGGCTACACCTTC. Protein: CASSGGTANYGYTF. The chain carries TRBV25-1 and TRBJ1-2, with 7 bases aligning to TRBD1. The CDR3 totals 14 residues. Germline trimming cut 4 bases from V and 0 bases from J; bases unmatched to any gene: 2. Per the germline V gene, CDR1 is MGHDK and CDR2 is SYGVNS.

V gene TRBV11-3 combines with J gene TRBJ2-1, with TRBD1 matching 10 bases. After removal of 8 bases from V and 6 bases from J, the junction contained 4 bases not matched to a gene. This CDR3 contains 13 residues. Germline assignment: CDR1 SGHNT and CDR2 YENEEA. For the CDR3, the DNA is TGTGCCAGCGGACGGACAGGGGGCAATGAGCAGTTCTTC. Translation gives CASGRTGGNEQFF.

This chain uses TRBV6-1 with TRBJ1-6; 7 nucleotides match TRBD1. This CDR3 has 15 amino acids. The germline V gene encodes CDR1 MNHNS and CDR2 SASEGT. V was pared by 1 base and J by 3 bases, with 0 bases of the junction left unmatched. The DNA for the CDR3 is TGTGCCAGCAGTGAAGGGACAGGCTATAATTCACCCCTCCACTTT. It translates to CASSEGTGYNSPLHF.

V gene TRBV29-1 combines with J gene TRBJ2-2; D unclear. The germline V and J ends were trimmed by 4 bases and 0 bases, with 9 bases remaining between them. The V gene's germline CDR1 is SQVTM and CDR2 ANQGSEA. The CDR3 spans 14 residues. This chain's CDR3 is CSVGGHSNTGELFF. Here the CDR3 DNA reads TGCAGCGTTGGTGGCCACTCGAACACCGGGGAGCTGTTTTTT.

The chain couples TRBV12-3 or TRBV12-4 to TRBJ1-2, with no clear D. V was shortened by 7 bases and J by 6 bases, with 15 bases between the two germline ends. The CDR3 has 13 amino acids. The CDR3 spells CASTRREIDGYTF. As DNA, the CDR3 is TGTGCCAGCACCCGGAGGGAGATAGATGGCTACACCTTC.

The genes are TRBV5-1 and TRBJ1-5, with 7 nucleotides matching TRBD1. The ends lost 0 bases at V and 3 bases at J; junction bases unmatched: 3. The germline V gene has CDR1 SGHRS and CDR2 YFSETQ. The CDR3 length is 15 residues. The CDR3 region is CASSLDRGNNQPQHF. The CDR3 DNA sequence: TGCGCCAGCAGCTTGGACAGGGGTAACAATCAGCCCCAGCATTTT.

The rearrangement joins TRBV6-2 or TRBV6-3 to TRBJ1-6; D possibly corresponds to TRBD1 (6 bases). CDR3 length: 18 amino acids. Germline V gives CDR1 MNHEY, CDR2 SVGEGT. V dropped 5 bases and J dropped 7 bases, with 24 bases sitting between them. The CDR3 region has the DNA TGTGCCAGCAGTAAACACGTCGGGGGCGGCGCCGACAATTCACCCCTCCACTTT. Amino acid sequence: CASSKHVGGGADNSPLHF.

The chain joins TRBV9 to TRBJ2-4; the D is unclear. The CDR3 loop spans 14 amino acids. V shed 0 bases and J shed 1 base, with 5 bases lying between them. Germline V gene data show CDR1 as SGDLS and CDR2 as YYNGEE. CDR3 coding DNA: TGTGCCAGCAGCGTAGGGGGTGCCAAAAACATTCAGTACTTC. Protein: CASSVGGAKNIQYF.

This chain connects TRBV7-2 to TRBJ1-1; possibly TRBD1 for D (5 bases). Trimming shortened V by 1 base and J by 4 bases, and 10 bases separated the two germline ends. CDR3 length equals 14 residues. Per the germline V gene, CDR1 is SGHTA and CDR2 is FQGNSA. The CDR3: CASSLGGAGTEAFF. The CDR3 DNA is TGTGCCAGCAGCTTAGGAGGGGCAGGCACTGAAGCTTTCTTT.

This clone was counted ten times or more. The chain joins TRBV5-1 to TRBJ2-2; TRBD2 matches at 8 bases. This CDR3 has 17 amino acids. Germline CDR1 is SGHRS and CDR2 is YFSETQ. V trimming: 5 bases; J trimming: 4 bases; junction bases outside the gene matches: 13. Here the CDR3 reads CASRPGAGTRPTGELFF. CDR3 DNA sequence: TGCGCCAGCAGACCAGGGGCCGGGACTAGACCCACCGGGGAGCTGTTTTTT.

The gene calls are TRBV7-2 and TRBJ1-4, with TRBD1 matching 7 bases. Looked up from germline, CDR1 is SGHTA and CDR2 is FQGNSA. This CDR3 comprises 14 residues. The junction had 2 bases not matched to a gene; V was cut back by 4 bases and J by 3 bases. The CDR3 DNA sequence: TGTGCCAGCAGCTCGGGACAGCCTAATGAAAAACTGTTTTTT. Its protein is CASSSGQPNEKLFF.

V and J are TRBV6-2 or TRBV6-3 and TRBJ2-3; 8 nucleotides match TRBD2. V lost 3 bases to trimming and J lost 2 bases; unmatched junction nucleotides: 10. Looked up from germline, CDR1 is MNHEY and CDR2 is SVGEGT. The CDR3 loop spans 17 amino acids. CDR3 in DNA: TGTGCCAGCAGTTATCAAGGACTAGCAGAACACACAGATACGCAGTATTTT. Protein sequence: CASSYQGLAEHTDTQYF.

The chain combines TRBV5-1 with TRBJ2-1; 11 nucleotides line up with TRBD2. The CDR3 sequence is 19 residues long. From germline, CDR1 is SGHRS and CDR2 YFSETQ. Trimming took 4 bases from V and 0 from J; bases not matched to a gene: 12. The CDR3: CASSLVPRLAGSSYNEQFF. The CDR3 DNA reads TGCGCCAGCAGCCTCGTCCCGAGACTAGCGGGGAGCTCCTACAATGAGCAGTTCTTC.

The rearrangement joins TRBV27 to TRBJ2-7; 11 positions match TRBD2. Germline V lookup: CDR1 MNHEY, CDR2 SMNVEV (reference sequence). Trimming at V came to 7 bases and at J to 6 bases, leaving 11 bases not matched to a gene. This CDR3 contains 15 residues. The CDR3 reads CASTRRLAGGGEQYF. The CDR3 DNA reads TGTGCCAGCACTCGCCGGCTAGCGGGAGGAGGCGAGCAGTACTTC.

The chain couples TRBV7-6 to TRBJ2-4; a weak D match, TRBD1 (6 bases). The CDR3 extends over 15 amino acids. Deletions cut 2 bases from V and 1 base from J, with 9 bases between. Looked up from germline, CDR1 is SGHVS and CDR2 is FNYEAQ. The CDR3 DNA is TGTGCCAGCAGCTTAAACAGGGCTGCCAAAAACATTCAGTACTTC. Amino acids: CASSLNRAAKNIQYF.

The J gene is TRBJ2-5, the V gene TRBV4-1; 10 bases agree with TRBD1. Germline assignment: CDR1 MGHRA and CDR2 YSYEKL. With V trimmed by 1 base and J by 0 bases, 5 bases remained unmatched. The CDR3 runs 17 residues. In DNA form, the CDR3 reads TGCGCCAGCAGCCAAGTTACCGGGACAGGGGACCAAGAGACCCAGTACTTC. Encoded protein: CASSQVTGTGDQETQYF.